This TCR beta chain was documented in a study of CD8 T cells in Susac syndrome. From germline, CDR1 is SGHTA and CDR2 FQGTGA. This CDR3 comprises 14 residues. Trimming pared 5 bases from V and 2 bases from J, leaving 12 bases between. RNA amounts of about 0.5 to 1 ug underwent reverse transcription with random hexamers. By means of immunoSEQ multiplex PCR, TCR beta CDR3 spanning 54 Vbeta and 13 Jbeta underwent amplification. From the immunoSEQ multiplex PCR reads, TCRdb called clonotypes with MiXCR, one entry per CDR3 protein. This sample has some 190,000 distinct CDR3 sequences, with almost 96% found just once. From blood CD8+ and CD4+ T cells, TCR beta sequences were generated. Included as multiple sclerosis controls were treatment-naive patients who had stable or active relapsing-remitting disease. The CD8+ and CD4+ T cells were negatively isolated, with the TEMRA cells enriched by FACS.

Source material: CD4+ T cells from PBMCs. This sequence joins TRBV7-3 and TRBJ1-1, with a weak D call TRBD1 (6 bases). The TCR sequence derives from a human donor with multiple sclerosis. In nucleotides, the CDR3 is TGTGCCAGCAGCCGCATGGGGACAAACACTGAAGCTTTCTTT. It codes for CASSRMGTNTEAFF.